This T cell receptor (beta chain) was captured in a study of a mutant IDH1 vaccine in newly diagnosed glioma. The overall study: Most had both radiotherapy and temozolomide beforehand; others had only one.

Produced via immunoSEQ multiplex PCR; TCRdb's table is partial and in-frame only. The sample lists about 54,000 clones, roughly 80% occurring once. V dropped 1 base and J dropped 1 base, with 8 bases sitting between them. The CDR3 has 15 amino acids. Germline loops: CDR1 KGHSH, CDR2 LQKENI. Time point meaning: baseline, week 1 (first vaccination visit). Treatment given: pre-vaccination baseline after standard-of-care therapy. The sequenced sample was PBMCs, obtained from a glioma patient treated with radiotherapy, temozolomide or both. The rearrangement links TRBV18 to TRBJ1-5; unclear D gene. The receptor was isolated from a man younger than 35 with glioma. CDR3 in DNA: TGTGCCAGCTCACCACAGGGTCGAAGCAATCAGCCCCAGCATTTT. Its protein product is CASSPQGRSNQPQHF.